Listed here is a single T cell receptor (beta chain). Its antigen is as yet unknown. Germline CDR1 SNHLY, CDR2 FYNNEI. Trimming cost V 4 bases and J 4 bases, with 13 bases left between them. CDR3 size: 15 residues. The PCR made use of 60 Vbeta and 13 Jbeta primers. This table comes from immunoSEQ multiplex PCR, and its TCRdb copy is limited to in-frame clones, with some not included. The data contain around 230,000 clones, approximately 79% of them singletons. The sample is drawn from a study of cytomegalovirus exposure and HLA in healthy donors. Whole-study results and caveats: A previous analysis found most TCR beta V segments productive roughly 90% or roughly 30% of the time. The study flagged some 170 TCR beta chains as cytomegalovirus-associated. The study found most TCR sequences rare, yet found some public TCRs in many donors. In a later analysis, at a false discovery rate of 0.05, over 15,000 TCR beta sequences were associated with HLA alleles.

The V and J genes are TRBV2 and TRBJ2-2, with D tentatively TRBD1 (6 bases). This sequence was found in a male donor in good health and CMV-seronegative. Sequencing was performed on PBMCs. DNA for the CDR3: TGTGCCAGCAGTGTGTCAGGGGTAGGCACCGGGGAGCTGTTTTTT. This encodes CASSVSGVGTGELFF.